Presented here are 4 T cell receptor beta chains from one specimen sequenced in a study of CD8+CD57+ T cells in acquired aplastic anemia. The sequenced patients had an expansion of CD8+CD57+ cells seen by flow cytometry. CDR3 and TCR beta VDJ profiling relied on a genomic DNA template. Via MiXCR, TCRdb re-called the reads, giving one row per CDR3 protein. This table has more than 150,000 distinct CDR3 sequences, 40% to 50% appearing once. The source material was sorted CD4+, CD8+, or CD8+CD57+ T cells (not recorded which) from PBMCs. The receptor source for this set is a human donor with aplastic anemia.

The CDR3, as DNA: TGTGCCAGCAGCTTGTATCAGGGGACCTACGCCGGGGAGCTGTTTTTT. Amino acids: CASSLYQGTYAGELFF. This sequence joins TRBV5-4 and TRBJ2-2, with D maybe TRBD1 (6 bases). V was cut by 1 base and J by 6 bases, with 16 bases left in between. Germline CDR1 is SGHNT and CDR2 is YYREEE (reference sequence). The CDR3 is made up of 16 amino acids.

The chain carries TRBV2 and TRBJ2-7, with a weak D call TRBD2 (5 bases). The length of the CDR3 is 12 residues. The V and J ends lost 3 bases and 6 bases respectively, with 9 bases between them. Germline-derived CDR1 and CDR2 are SNHLY and FYNNEI. In nucleotides, the CDR3 is TGTGCCAGCAGTGACAGGAGGTCCGAGCAGTACTTC. Its protein is CASSDRRSEQYF. Full variable domain (remainder filled in from reference TRBV2 and TRBJ2-7): EPEVTQTPSHQVTQMGQEVILRCVPISNHLYFYWYRQILGQKVEFLVSFYNNEISEKSEIFDDQFSVERPDGSNFTLKIRSTKLEDSAMYFCASSDRRSEQYFGPGTRLTVT.

Regarding this clonotype: The missing conserved phenylalanine or tryptophan at the end of this CDR3 makes a read error likely. The chain carries TRBV6-1 and TRBJ2-7; D call uncertain. The CDR3 spans 14 residues. Deletions cut 5 bases from V and 0 bases from J, with 11 bases between. Looked up from germline, CDR1 is MNHNS and CDR2 is SASEGT. CDR3 region: CASSPTSGSYEQYS. The CDR3 DNA follows: TGTGCCAGCAGTCCCACGTCGGGCTCCTACGAGCAGTACTCC.

Concerning this clonotype itself: One junction end does not reproduce the germline sequence, and a read error may be involved. V and J are TRBV10-2 and TRBJ2-7; D gene ambiguous. This CDR3 comprises 14 residues. Germline CDR1 reads WSHSY; CDR2 reads SAAADI. The CDR3: CASSQTAGRYEQYF. CDR3 coding DNA: TGTGCCAGCAGCCAAACAGCAGGCCGGTACGAGCAGTACTTC.